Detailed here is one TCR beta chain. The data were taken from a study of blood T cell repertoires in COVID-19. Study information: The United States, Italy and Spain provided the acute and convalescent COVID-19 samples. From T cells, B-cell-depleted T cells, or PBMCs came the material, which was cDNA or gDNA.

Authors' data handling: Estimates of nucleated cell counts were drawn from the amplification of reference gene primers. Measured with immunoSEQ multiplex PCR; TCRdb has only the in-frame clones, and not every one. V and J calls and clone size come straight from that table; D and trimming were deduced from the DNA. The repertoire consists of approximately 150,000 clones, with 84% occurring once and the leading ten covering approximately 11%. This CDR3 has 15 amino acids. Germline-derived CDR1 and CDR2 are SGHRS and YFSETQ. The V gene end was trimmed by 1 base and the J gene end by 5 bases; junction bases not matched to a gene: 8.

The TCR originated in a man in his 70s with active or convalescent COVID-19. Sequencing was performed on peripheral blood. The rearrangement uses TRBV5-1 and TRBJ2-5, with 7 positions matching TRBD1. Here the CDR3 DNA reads TGCGCCAGCAGCTTGTCAGGGGGTAGTACGGAGACCCAGTACTTC. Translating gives CASSLSGGSTETQYF. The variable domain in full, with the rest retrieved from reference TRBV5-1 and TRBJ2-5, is KAGVTQTPRYLIKTRGQQVTLSCSPISGHRSVSWYQQTPGQGLQFLFEYFSETQRNKGNFPGRFSGRQFSNSRSEMNVSTLELGDSALYLCASSLSGGSTETQYFGPGTRLLVL.